This T cell receptor beta chain came from a study of blood T cell repertoires in COVID-19. Study as a whole: Acute-phase and convalescent COVID-19 samples originated in the United States, Italy and Spain.

The CDR3 sequence is 14 residues long. The germline gives CDR1 SGHRS, CDR2 YFSETQ. V was pared by 1 base and J by 3 bases, with 3 bases of the junction left unmatched. Sequencing used immunoSEQ multiplex PCR; TCRdb keeps in-frame clones, though not all of them. This table has approximately 160,000 clones, 84% appearing once. The age range of participants was about 18 to 95 years, with residence in fewer than 25 US areas. The chain recombines TRBV5-1 with TRBJ2-7, with TRBD1 matching over 8 bases. Sequenced input: PBMCs or T cells enriched from blood (not recorded which). The sequence was obtained from a man aged 50 to 60 who had recovered from COVID-19. The CDR3 coding sequence is TGCGCCAGCAGCTTGACAGGGGGAAACTACGAGCAGTACTTC. Encoded protein: CASSLTGGNYEQYF.